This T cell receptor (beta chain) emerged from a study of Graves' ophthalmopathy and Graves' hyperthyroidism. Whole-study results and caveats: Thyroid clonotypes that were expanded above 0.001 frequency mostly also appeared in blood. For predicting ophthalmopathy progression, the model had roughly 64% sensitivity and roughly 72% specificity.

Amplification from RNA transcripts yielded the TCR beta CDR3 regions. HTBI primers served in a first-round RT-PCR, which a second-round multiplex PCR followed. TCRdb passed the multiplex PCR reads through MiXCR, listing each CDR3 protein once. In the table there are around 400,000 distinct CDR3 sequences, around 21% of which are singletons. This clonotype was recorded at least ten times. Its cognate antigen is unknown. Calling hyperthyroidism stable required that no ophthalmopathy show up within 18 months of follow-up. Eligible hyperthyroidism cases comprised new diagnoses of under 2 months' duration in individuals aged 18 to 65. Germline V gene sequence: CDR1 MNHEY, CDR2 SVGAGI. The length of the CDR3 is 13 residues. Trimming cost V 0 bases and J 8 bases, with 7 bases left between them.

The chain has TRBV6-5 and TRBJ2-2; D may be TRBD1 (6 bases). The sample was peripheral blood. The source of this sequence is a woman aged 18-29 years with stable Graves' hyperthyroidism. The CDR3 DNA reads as TGTGCCAGCAGTTACTCGGGGACAGGGGAGCTGTTTTTT. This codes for CASSYSGTGELFF.